Presented here are 20 T cell receptor beta chains from one specimen sequenced in a study of siplizumab effects on memory and regulatory T cells. Sequenced by immunoSEQ multiplex PCR; TCRdb stores in-frame clones only, minus some. The table shows more than 85,000 clones, with around 93% occurring only once. The specimen sequenced was CD4+ T cells sorted from blood. These receptors originate from a human donor in good health.

In this sample, this clone turned up a few times. The chain has TRBV7-3 and TRBJ2-2, with a weak D call TRBD1 (6 bases). The V end lost 5 bases, the J end lost 0 bases, and 13 bases lay between the germline ends. The CDR3 covers 16 residues. CDR1 is SGHTA, CDR2 FQGTGA, per germline. As DNA, the CDR3 is TGTGCCAGCAGCCGTACAGGGCTCTCGAACACCGGGGAGCTGTTTTTT. This codes for CASSRTGLSNTGELFF.

The chain has TRBV19 and TRBJ2-6; D uncertain. V was cut by 9 bases and J by 4 bases, with 13 bases left in between. CDR3 length: 14 amino acids. The germline CDR1 and CDR2 sequences are LNHDA and SQIVND (reference sequence). Here the CDR3 DNA reads TGTGCCAGCTCCGTTTCGGGCGGGGCCAACGTCCTGACTTTC. It is translated as CASSVSGGANVLTF.

This sequence joins TRBV21-1 and TRBJ2-2. TRBV21-1 is recorded as a pseudogene. The CDR3 extends over 16 amino acids. CDR3 nucleotides: TGTGCCAGCAGCAAACCGGGCGCGTTGAACACCGGGGAGCTGTTTTTT. Its protein is CASSKPGALNTGELFF.

The rearrangement links TRBV25-1 to TRBJ1-1, with a possible D match to TRBD1 (6 bases). With 8 bases removed from V and 5 bases from J, the gap between germline ends came to 15 bases. CDR1 is MGHDK, CDR2 SYGVNS, per germline. The CDR3 has 13 residues. CDR3 region: CASCPIGGTEAFF. CDR3 nucleotides: TGTGCCAGCTGTCCAATAGGGGGAACTGAAGCTTTCTTT.

V gene TRBV5-1 combines with J gene TRBJ2-2, with D hard to call. This CDR3 spans 13 amino acids. V was cut by 1 base and J by 7 bases, with 8 bases left in between. CDR1 and CDR2 (germline): SGHRS, YFSETQ. CDR3 amino acids: CASSLKGGGELFF. CDR3 bases: TGCGCCAGCAGCTTGAAGGGCGGCGGGGAGCTGTTTTTT.

This chain joins TRBV6-5 and TRBJ1-1; D remains unclear. This CDR3 contains 12 residues. The germline gives CDR1 MNHEY, CDR2 SVGAGI. V was trimmed by 4 bases and J by 10 bases, leaving 13 bases between them. In DNA, the CDR3 is TGTGCCAGCAGTTCGACTCACTCGGCAGCTTTCTTT. It is translated as CASSSTHSAAFF.

The V and J genes are TRBV30 and TRBJ1-6, with D hard to call. The V and J ends lost 1 base and 7 bases respectively, with 11 bases between them. Per germline, CDR1 GTSNPN and CDR2 SVGIG (reference sequence). This CDR3 region has 14 residues. The CDR3 loop is CAWSGGPINSPLHF. The CDR3 nucleotides read TGTGCCTGGAGTGGCGGACCCATAAATTCACCCCTCCACTTT.

This chain joins TRBV21-1 and TRBJ2-7; TRBD1 is the table's D call, not checked against the DNA. TRBV21-1 is given as a pseudogene. The CDR3 consists of 16 residues. The CDR3 reads CASSKGRGQGSYEQYF. In nucleotides, the CDR3 is TGTGCCAGCAGCAAGGGCAGAGGTCAGGGGTCCTACGAGCAGTACTTC.

The chain is built from TRBV7-6 and TRBJ2-5; D is possibly TRBD1 (6 bases). CDR1 and CDR2 (germline): SGHVS, FNYEAQ. Trimming shortened V by 2 bases and J by 1 base, and 8 bases separated the two germline ends. This CDR3 is 14 amino acids long. CDR3 protein: CASSLMGAQETQYF. In DNA, the CDR3 is TGTGCCAGCAGCTTAATGGGGGCCCAAGAGACCCAGTACTTC.

The V call is TRBV11-3, the J call TRBJ2-3, with 8 bases identical to TRBD2. This CDR3 has 14 amino acids. Losses at the gene ends were 5 bases for V and 4 bases for J; bases not matched to a gene: 5. Germline V gene data show CDR1 as SGHNT and CDR2 as YENEEA. CDR3 amino acids: CASSPAAGADTQYF. Here the CDR3 DNA reads TGTGCCAGCAGCCCCGCAGCGGGAGCAGATACGCAGTATTTT.

This chain uses TRBV20-1 with TRBJ1-2, with D unclear. The V and J ends lost 5 bases and 6 bases respectively, with 10 bases between them. The length of the CDR3 is 11 residues. The germline gives CDR1 DFQATT, CDR2 SNEGSKA (reference sequence). This CDR3 is CSAGPVDGYTF. Written as DNA, the CDR3 is TGCAGTGCTGGGCCTGTGGATGGCTACACCTTC.

The V gene is TRBV2, the J gene TRBJ2-7, with D perhaps assigned TRBD1 or TRBD2 (5 bases each). Trimming removed 7 bases from V and 1 base from J, with 17 bases in between. The CDR3 consists of 15 residues. CDR1 and CDR2 (germline): SNHLY, FYNNEI. This chain's CDR3 is CASMRGPGRSYEQYF. CDR3 in DNA: TGTGCCAGCATGCGAGGCCCGGGACGGTCCTACGAGCAGTACTTC. Together with reference TRBV2 and TRBJ2-7, the CDR3 gives the full variable domain: EPEVTQTPSHQVTQMGQEVILRCVPISNHLYFYWYRQILGQKVEFLVSFYNNEISEKSEIFDDQFSVERPDGSNFTLKIRSTKLEDSAMYFCASMRGPGRSYEQYFGPGTRLTVT.

The chain has TRBV19 and TRBJ1-1; no clear D gene. The CDR3 covers 13 residues. Per the germline V gene, CDR1 is LNHDA and CDR2 is SQIVND (reference sequence). V shed 1 base and J shed 4 bases, with 7 bases lying between them. The CDR3 DNA is TGTGCCAGTAGTATAGGGCGTGGCACTGAAGCTTTCTTT. Translation gives CASSIGRGTEAFF. Complete variable domain (other parts from reference TRBV19 and TRBJ1-1): DGGITQSPKYLFRKEGQNVTLSCEQNLNHDAMYWYRQDPGQGLRLIYYSQIVNDFQKGDIAEGYSVSREKKESFPLTVTSAQKNPTAFYLCASSIGRGTEAFFGQGTRLTVV.

This chain joins TRBV6-1 and TRBJ2-7; the match to TRBD1 covers 7 bases. Germline trimming cut 11 bases from V and 0 bases from J; bases unmatched to any gene: 4. Per the germline V gene, CDR1 is MNHNS and CDR2 is SASEGT. This CDR3 has 12 amino acids. CDR3 sequence reads: CAGGQNSYEQYF. The CDR3, as DNA: TGTGCCGGGGGACAGAACTCCTACGAGCAGTACTTC.

This chain connects TRBV19 to TRBJ2-7; D may be TRBD1 (5 bases). V lost 5 bases and J lost 6, with 8 bases in between. This CDR3 region has 11 residues. Germline loops: CDR1 LNHDA, CDR2 SQIVND (reference sequence). The chain's CDR3 is CASSRQGEQYF. The CDR3 nucleotides are TGTGCCAGTAGTCGTCAGGGCGAGCAGTACTTC.

The chain carries TRBV19 and TRBJ2-5, with a weak D call TRBD1 (6 bases). The length of the CDR3 is 13 residues. In germline, CDR1 is LNHDA, CDR2 SQIVND (reference sequence). V dropped 7 bases and J dropped 5 bases, with 14 bases sitting between them. CDR3 sequence reads: CASTQGTLETQYF. For the CDR3, the DNA is TGTGCCAGTACTCAGGGGACCCTGGAGACCCAGTACTTC.

This clone was picked up one time. The V and J genes are TRBV27 and TRBJ2-5, with 11 positions matching TRBD2. The CDR3 is 16 residues long. V was clipped by 5 bases and J by 2 bases; unmatched bases: 7. Germline V gene lookup returns CDR1 MNHEY and CDR2 SMNVEV (reference sequence). The CDR3 loop is CASSTLAGGHQETQYF. The CDR3 region has the DNA TGTGCCAGCAGTACTCTAGCGGGGGGCCATCAAGAGACCCAGTACTTC.

J is TRBJ2-7 and V is TRBV27; 7 bases agree with TRBD1. Germline CDR1 is MNHEY and CDR2 is SMNVEV (reference sequence). CDR3 length: 14 residues. Unmatched junction bases numbered 7, after V lost 5 bases and J lost 3 bases. This chain's CDR3 is CASSPGTDGYEQYF. The CDR3 DNA reads TGTGCCAGCAGTCCCGGGACAGACGGCTACGAGCAGTACTTC.

The rearrangement joins TRBV4-1 to TRBJ1-1; D perhaps matches TRBD1 (5 bases). This CDR3 is built from 18 residues. Germline CDR1 and CDR2: MGHRA and YSYEKL. The ends were cut back, 1 base at V and 2 bases at J, with 20 bases in the middle. CDR3: CASSQVPGAGLVNTEAFF. CDR3 nucleotide sequence: TGCGCCAGCAGCCAAGTCCCTGGGGCGGGTTTAGTAAACACTGAAGCTTTCTTT.

The rearrangement links TRBV5-1 to TRBJ2-5, with a tentative D call TRBD1 (5 bases). This CDR3 spans 16 amino acids. V lost 0 bases, J lost 2 bases, and 14 bases lay in between. The germline CDR1 and CDR2 sequences are SGHRS and YFSETQ. The CDR3 here is CASSLGRARLQETQYF. DNA for the CDR3: TGCGCCAGCAGCTTGGGCAGGGCTAGGCTTCAAGAGACCCAGTACTTC.